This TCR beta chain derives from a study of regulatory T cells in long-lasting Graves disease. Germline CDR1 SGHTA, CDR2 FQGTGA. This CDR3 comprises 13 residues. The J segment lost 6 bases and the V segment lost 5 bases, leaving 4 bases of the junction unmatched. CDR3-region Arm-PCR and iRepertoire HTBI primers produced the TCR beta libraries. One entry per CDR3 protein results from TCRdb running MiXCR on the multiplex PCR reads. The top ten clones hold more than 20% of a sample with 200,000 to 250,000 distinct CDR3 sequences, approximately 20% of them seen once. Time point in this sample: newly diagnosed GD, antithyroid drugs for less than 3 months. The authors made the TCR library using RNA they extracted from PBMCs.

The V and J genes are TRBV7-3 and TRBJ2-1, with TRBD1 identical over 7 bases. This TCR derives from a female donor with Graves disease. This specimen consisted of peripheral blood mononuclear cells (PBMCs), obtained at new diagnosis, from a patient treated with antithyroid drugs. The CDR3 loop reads CASSPGQSNEQFF. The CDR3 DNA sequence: TGTGCCAGCAGCCCGGGACAGAGCAATGAGCAGTTCTTC.